Listed below are T cell receptor beta chains from one sample, sequenced in a study of T cells in Graves' hyperthyroidism and ophthalmopathy. TCRdb re-analysed the multiplex PCR reads in MiXCR, keeping a single row per CDR3 protein. The sample lists under 200,000 distinct CDR3 sequences, around 8.9% occurring once. The specimen sequenced was blood. The receptor set was obtained from a woman in her late teens or twenties with Graves' hyperthyroidism that later progressed to Graves' ophthalmopathy. CDR3s include the opening cysteine and the closing phenylalanine or tryptophan. A D gene is named only where the DNA matches it firmly. A row's size may be missing; if present it is once, few, many or a size class.

.	TRBV6-1	many	TRBJ2-2	CASSELTTGELFF	TGTGCCAGCAGTGAATTGACAACCGGGGAGCTGTTTTTT
TRBD1	TRBV20-1	many	TRBJ2-3	CSARDGTGADTQYF	TGCAGTGCTAGAGATGGGACAGGGGCCGATACGCAGTATTTT
.	TRBV20-1	many	TRBJ2-5	CSASPGLLREETQYF	TGCAGTGCTTCCCCCGGACTACTCCGGGAGGAGACCCAGTACTTC
.	TRBV29-1	few	TRBJ2-7	CSVEDTESYEQYF	TGCAGCGTTGAAGACACTGAATCCTACGAGCAGTACTTC
.	TRBV29-1	many	TRBJ1-1	CSVSRANTEAFF	TGCAGCGTTAGCAGGGCTAACACTGAAGCTTTCTTT
.	TRBV28	many	TRBJ1-5	CASSLTSDGNNQPQHF	TGTGCCAGCAGTTTAACTTCCGACGGTAATAATCAGCCCCAGCATTTT
TRBD2	TRBV10-1	.	TRBJ2-1	CASSVAGDAYNEQFF	TGCGCCAGCAGTGTAGCGGGGGATGCCTACAATGAGCAGTTCTTC
.	TRBV5-1	few	TRBJ2-3	CASSLAPFGADTQYF	TGCGCCAGCAGCTTAGCACCATTCGGTGCAGATACGCAGTATTTT
.	TRBV20-1	many	TRBJ1-2	CSARDKTNYGYTF	TGCAGTGCTAGGGACAAAACGAACTATGGCTACACCTTC
.	TRBV15	many	TRBJ1-6	CATSIGVVSPLHF	TGTGCCACCAGCATAGGAGTGGTTTCACCCCTCCACTTT
TRBD2	TRBV7-2	many	TRBJ2-3	CASSLVSTSGGRTDTQYF	TGTGCCAGCAGCTTAGTATCGACTAGCGGGGGGCGCACAGATACGCAGTATTTT
.	TRBV7-2	many	TRBJ2-7	CASSLQTGAYEQYF	TGTGCCAGCAGCCTCCAGACGGGGGCGTACGAGCAGTACTTC
.	TRBV19	few	TRBJ2-3	CASTRRTGTSTDTQYF	TGTGCCAGTACCCGCCGAACCGGGACTAGCACAGATACGCAGTATTTT
.	TRBV28	many	TRBJ1-2	CASRARGEGYGYTF	TGTGCCAGCAGAGCCCGGGGGGAGGGGTATGGCTACACCTTC
.	TRBV6-1	many	TRBJ1-1	CASSPRVLLTEAFF	TGTGCCAGCAGCCCACGGGTCCTGTTGACTGAAGCTTTCTTT
.	TRBV3-1	many	TRBJ2-7	CASSQPGNPYEQYF	TGTGCCAGCAGCCAACCCGGCAATCCCTACGAGCAGTACTTC
TRBD2	TRBV5-6	many	TRBJ2-5	CASSLDSGSTETQYF	TGTGCCAGCAGCTTGGATAGCGGGAGTACCGAGACCCAGTACTTC